This T cell receptor (beta chain) was identified in a study of T-cell reconstitution after alpha-beta-depleted transplantation in children. This clonotype has just a few counts. Preparation of the TCRbeta library involved a method that used unique molecular identifiers. TCRdb re-analysed the PCR reads in MiXCR, keeping a single row per CDR3 protein. This table has over 200,000 distinct CDR3 sequences, about 9.2% appearing once. V lost 7 bases to trimming and J lost 6 bases, with 13 bases between them. The CDR3 runs 12 residues. Looked up from germline, CDR1 is MNHEY and CDR2 is SVGEGT. The sequenced sample was PBMCs from the stem cell graft donor, obtained from the stem cell graft. The TCR sequence derives from a human donor who donated a stem cell graft to a child with acute lymphoblastic leukemia. V is TRBV6-2 or TRBV6-3 and J is TRBJ2-7; D uncertain. Written as DNA, the CDR3 is TGTGCCAGCACTCTCGCAGGTGGCGAGCAGTACTTC. Its protein product is CASTLAGGEQYF.